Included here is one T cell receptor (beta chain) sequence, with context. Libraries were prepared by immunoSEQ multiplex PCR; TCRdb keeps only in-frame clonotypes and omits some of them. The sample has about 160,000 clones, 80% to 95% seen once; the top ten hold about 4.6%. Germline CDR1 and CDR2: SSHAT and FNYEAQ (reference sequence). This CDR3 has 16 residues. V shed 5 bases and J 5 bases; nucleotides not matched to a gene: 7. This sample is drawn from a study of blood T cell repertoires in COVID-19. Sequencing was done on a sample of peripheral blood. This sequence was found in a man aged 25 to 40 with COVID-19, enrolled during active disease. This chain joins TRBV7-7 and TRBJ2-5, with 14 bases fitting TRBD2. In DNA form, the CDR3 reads TGTGCCAGCAGCCCTACAAGGACTAGCGGGGGGGAGACCCAGTACTTC. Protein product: CASSPTRTSGGETQYF. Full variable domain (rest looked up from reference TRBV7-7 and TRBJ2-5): GAGVSQSPRYKVTKRGQDVTLRCDPISSHATLYWYQQALGQGPEFLTYFNYEAQPDKSGLPSDRFSAERPEGSISTLTIQRTEQRDSAMYRCASSPTRTSGGETQYFGPGTRLLVL.